These 27 T cell receptor beta chains originate from one sample sequenced in a study of PD-L1 blockade in urothelial cancer (dated by TCRdb to 2017 to 2019). The time point label on this specimen signifies: peripheral blood 6 weeks after treatment start. Libraries were made using the immunoSEQ multiplex PCR assay. TCRdb obtained this table from immuneACCESS and retained in-frame rearrangements with V and J assigned. These tables miss some clones; where compared with another copy, unresolved V genes account for less than half of the shortfall, and the remainder is unexplained. The sample includes around 30,000 clones, with approximately 81% observed a single time. The top ten constitute 2.5% to 3.5% of the sample. The sequencing here drew on PBMCs, taken around atezolizumab (anti-PD-L1) treatment. Every receptor here comes from a man between 65 and 85 years old with urothelial cancer.

The chain carries TRBV5-4 and TRBJ1-1; 10 bases agree with TRBD1. With 0 bases clipped from V and 0 bases from J, the junction kept 8 bases outside the gene matches. Germline V lookup: CDR1 SGHNT, CDR2 YYREEE (reference sequence). The CDR3 is 18 amino acids. The CDR3 nucleotides are TGTGCCAGCAGCTTGGGGGACTGGGACAGGGGAATGAACACTGAAGCTTTCTTT. Translation: CASSLGDWDRGMNTEAFF.

Written as DNA, the CDR3 is TGTGCCAGCAGCCCGACTAGCGGGGGAGCCAGGTACAATGAGCAGTTCTTC. Encoded protein: CASSPTSGGARYNEQFF. The chain is built from TRBV7-9 and TRBJ2-1, with 12 bases fitting TRBD2. The V gene end was trimmed by 5 bases and the J gene end by 4 bases; junction bases not matched to a gene: 9. The CDR3 covers 17 residues. The V gene's germline CDR1 is SEHNR and CDR2 FQNEAQ (reference sequence).

This rearrangement joins TRBV4-3 to TRBJ2-5, with 14 bases fitting TRBD2. J lost 7 bases, V lost 1 base, and 2 bases had no gene match. CDR3 size: 15 residues. Germline V gene data show CDR1 as LGHNA and CDR2 as YSLEER. The CDR3 protein is CASSQGLAGGVTQYF. As DNA, the CDR3 is TGCGCCAGCAGCCAAGGACTAGCGGGAGGGGTGACCCAGTACTTC.

The J gene is TRBJ2-3, the V gene TRBV7-2, with D possibly matching TRBD2 (5 bases). The length of the CDR3 is 14 residues. CDR1 and CDR2 from the germline V gene are SGHTA and FQGNSA. V was trimmed by 5 bases and J by 0 bases, leaving 9 bases between them. The CDR3 DNA reads as TGTGCCAGCAGCCCAGCGGCTAGCACAGATACGCAGTATTTT. Translation gives CASSPAASTDTQYF.

This clone was observed a few times. Other DNA variants within this sample encode the same CDR3. The V call is TRBV7-2, the J call TRBJ1-1, with no clear D. V was pared by 3 bases and J by 0 bases, with 5 bases between. The CDR3 is made up of 13 amino acids. CDR1 is SGHTA and CDR2 is FQGNSA in the germline V gene. CDR3 sequence: CASSLQMNTEAFF. The CDR3 nucleotides read TGTGCCAGCAGCTTGCAGATGAACACTGAAGCTTTCTTT.

The chain employs TRBV7-7 and TRBJ2-2, with 8 bases fitting TRBD2. J lost 6 bases, V lost 5 bases, and 11 bases had no gene match. There are 16 residues in the CDR3. Germline CDR1 and CDR2: SSHAT and FNYEAQ (reference sequence). The CDR3 DNA sequence: TGTGCCAGCAGCCTACTAGCGGAGGGGGGACCCGGGGAGCTGTTTTTT. Translated, it gives CASSLLAEGGPGELFF.

The chain is built from TRBV28 and TRBJ1-5; perhaps TRBD1 as D (5 bases). This CDR3 is built from 14 residues. V was pared by 7 bases and J by 5 bases, with 15 bases between. Germline-derived CDR1 and CDR2 are MDHEN and SYDVKM. CDR3 loop: CASNVWGDDQPQHF. The DNA for the CDR3 is TGTGCCAGCAACGTCTGGGGGGATGATCAGCCCCAGCATTTT.

CDR3 region: CASSQGPGTGGKNEQFF. The CDR3 DNA sequence: TGCGCCAGCAGCCAAGGTCCAGGGACAGGGGGTAAGAATGAGCAGTTCTTC. The chain joins TRBV4-1 to TRBJ2-1; 11 nucleotides agree with TRBD1. Germline assignment: CDR1 MGHRA and CDR2 YSYEKL. J was trimmed by 7 bases and V by 1 base; bases with no gene match: 9. The CDR3 runs 17 residues.

The chain combines TRBV28 with TRBJ1-2; D is uncertain. The germline V gene encodes CDR1 MDHEN and CDR2 SYDVKM. The CDR3 is made up of 13 amino acids. The V and J ends lost 7 bases and 3 bases respectively, with 12 bases between them. The CDR3, as DNA: TGTGCCAGCAACGGTGGAGGTCACTATGGCTACACCTTC. It yields the protein CASNGGGHYGYTF.

The rearrangement links TRBV28 to TRBJ2-7; D is undetermined. This CDR3 has 11 residues. The germline CDR1 and CDR2 sequences are MDHEN and SYDVKM. Trimming removed 8 bases at V and 6 bases at J, with 11 bases between. CDR3 region: CASGGPFEQYF. CDR3 nucleotide sequence: TGTGCCAGCGGTGGGCCCTTCGAGCAGTACTTC.

The rearrangement uses TRBV5-1 and TRBJ2-5; possible D gene TRBD2, 6 bases. V lost 4 bases to trimming and J lost 1 base, with 14 bases between them. The CDR3 length is 15 residues. Germline V lookup: CDR1 SGHRS, CDR2 YFSETQ. The chain's CDR3 is CASSTNAGTQETQYF. The CDR3 DNA is TGCGCCAGCAGCACCAATGCGGGGACCCAAGAGACCCAGTACTTC.

The J gene is TRBJ1-4, the V gene TRBV6-1; D possibly corresponds to TRBD1 (6 bases). The germline CDR1 and CDR2 sequences are MNHNS and SASEGT. V lost 8 bases and J 4 bases, leaving 11 bases between the germline ends. This CDR3 spans 13 amino acids. The CDR3 nucleotides read TGTGCCAGCGAACGGGACAATAATGAAAAACTGTTTTTT. This translates into CASERDNNEKLFF.

V and J are TRBV29-1 and TRBJ2-7, with D perhaps TRBD1 (5 bases). The V gene lost 7 bases and the J gene lost 2 bases, with 18 bases spanning the gap. CDR1 is SQVTM, CDR2 ANQGSEA, per germline. The CDR3 has 14 amino acids. CDR3 in amino acids: CSASDGANPYEQYF. The CDR3 nucleotides read TGCAGCGCTTCCGATGGGGCAAACCCCTACGAGCAGTACTTC.

This rearrangement joins TRBV7-2 to TRBJ2-2; the match to TRBD2 covers 9 bases. Germline V gene sequence: CDR1 SGHTA, CDR2 FQGNSA. This CDR3 is 16 amino acids long. Trimming cost V 1 base and J 6 bases; bases outside gene matches: 6. CDR3 nucleotide sequence: TGTGCCAGCAGCTTAGGGGGTAGCGGGAGTTCCGGGGAGCTGTTTTTT. Protein: CASSLGGSGSSGELFF. Filled out from reference TRBV7-2 and TRBJ2-2, the complete variable domain reads GAGVSQSPSNKVTEKGKDVELRCDPISGHTALYWYRQSLGQGLEFLIYFQGNSAPDKSGLPSDRFSAERTGGSVSTLTIQRTQQEDSAVYLCASSLGGSGSSGELFFGEGSRLTVL.

The CDR3 sequence is CASSPGQNTGELFF. Here the CDR3 DNA reads TGTGCCAGTAGTCCGGGACAAAACACCGGGGAGCTGTTTTTT. The J gene is TRBJ2-2, the V gene TRBV19, with a possible D match to TRBD1 (6 bases). The ends were cut back, 5 bases at V and 2 bases at J, with 9 bases in the middle. CDR1 and CDR2 from the germline V gene are LNHDA and SQIVND (reference sequence). This CDR3 has 14 residues.

This clone was picked up one time. This chain joins TRBV5-1 and TRBJ2-5; 14 bases align to TRBD2. CDR1 and CDR2 (germline): SGHRS, YFSETQ. The V segment lost 4 bases and the J segment 5 bases; nucleotides outside the gene matches: 4. The CDR3 spans 15 residues. The CDR3 coding sequence is TGCGCCAGCAGCCGGGGACTAGCGGGGGCGGAGACCCAGTACTTC. Its protein is CASSRGLAGAETQYF.

This clone has just a few counts. This rearrangement joins TRBV2 to TRBJ1-5; D perhaps matches TRBD1 (6 bases). Trimming took off 9 bases at V and 6 bases at J, with 12 bases between the two ends. From germline, CDR1 is SNHLY and CDR2 FYNNEI. The CDR3 runs to 12 residues. DNA of the CDR3: TGTGCCAGTGCGGGGGGCTCTCAGCCCCAGCATTTT. Encoded protein: CASAGGSQPQHF.

The chain couples TRBV14 to TRBJ1-1, with 7 nucleotides matching TRBD1. The junction had 11 bases not matched to a gene; V was cut back by 4 bases and J by 3 bases. Looked up from germline, CDR1 is SGHDN and CDR2 is FVKESK. The CDR3 runs 16 residues. The CDR3 DNA reads as TGTGCCAGCAGCCGATGGGGTACAGGGGAATACACTGAAGCTTTCTTT. Its protein product is CASSRWGTGEYTEAFF.

The chain carries TRBV4-1 and TRBJ1-4; D might be TRBD1 (5 bases). CDR3 size: 15 residues. V was trimmed by 11 bases and J by 0 bases, leaving 16 bases between them. Germline assignment: CDR1 MGHRA and CDR2 YSYEKL. This chain's CDR3 is CASRAGGATNEKLFF. The CDR3 DNA reads TGCGCCTCCAGGGCCGGTGGCGCAACTAATGAAAAACTGTTTTTT.

The chain is built from TRBV11-3 and TRBJ1-2; no firm D call. The V gene's germline CDR1 is SGHNT and CDR2 YENEEA. Trimming shortened V by 0 bases and J by 7 bases, and 9 bases separated the two germline ends. The CDR3 spans 13 residues. As DNA, the CDR3 is TGTGCCAGCAGCTTAGAGGGAGGAGGTGGCTACACCTTC. As protein: CASSLEGGGGYTF.

The J gene is TRBJ2-3, the V gene TRBV5-6, with D uncertain. V gave up 5 bases and J gave up 0 bases, with 13 bases separating them. The CDR3 extends over 15 amino acids. Germline assignment: CDR1 SGHDT and CDR2 YYEEEE. The CDR3 DNA reads as TGTGCCAGCAGAAGTCGGGTCATTAGCACAGATACGCAGTATTTT. Its translation: CASRSRVISTDTQYF.

The chain carries TRBV6-1 and TRBJ2-3; 10 positions match TRBD1. Per germline, CDR1 MNHNS and CDR2 SASEGT. J was trimmed by 3 bases and V by 6 bases; bases with no gene match: 6. This CDR3 has 15 amino acids. The DNA of the CDR3 is TGTGCCAGCAGGCAGACAGGGGGCAGGACAGATACGCAGTATTTT. This sequence encodes CASRQTGGRTDTQYF.

This sequence joins TRBV25-1 and TRBJ2-3; D possibly corresponds to TRBD2 (5 bases). V was trimmed by 2 bases and J by 2 bases, leaving 14 bases between them. The CDR3 has 16 amino acids. Germline loops: CDR1 MGHDK, CDR2 SYGVNS. Here the CDR3 reads CASSERSGSFTDTQYF. The CDR3 DNA sequence: TGTGCCAGCAGTGAAAGGTCGGGATCATTCACAGATACGCAGTATTTT.

The V gene is TRBV14, the J gene TRBJ1-2, with D perhaps matching TRBD1 (5 bases). This CDR3 is 14 amino acids long. Trimming left V 3 bases short and J 2 bases short, with 10 bases between. Germline values: CDR1 SGHDN, CDR2 FVKESK. The CDR3 region has the DNA TGTGCCAGCAGCCATTCCAGGGCGAACTATGGCTACACCTTC. Amino acids: CASSHSRANYGYTF.

The rearrangement uses TRBV6-1 and TRBJ2-5; 7 bases fit TRBD2. From germline, CDR1 is MNHNS and CDR2 SASEGT. Trimming removed 2 bases from V and 1 base from J; junction bases left unmatched: 4. CDR3 length: 15 amino acids. Here the CDR3 reads CASSERASGQETQYF. Written as DNA, the CDR3 is TGTGCCAGCAGTGAAAGAGCTAGCGGCCAAGAGACCCAGTACTTC.

V and J are TRBV6-5 and TRBJ2-3; 7 nucleotides align to TRBD2. The V segment lost 6 bases and the J segment 2 bases; nucleotides outside the gene matches: 5. Germline V gene data show CDR1 as MNHEY and CDR2 as SVGAGI. This CDR3 is built from 14 residues. The CDR3 sequence: CASSRGGLTDTQYF. CDR3 DNA sequence: TGTGCCAGCAGCCGCGGGGGACTCACAGATACGCAGTATTTT.

This chain connects TRBV7-7 to TRBJ2-1, with 7 bases that match TRBD1. Per the germline V gene, CDR1 is SSHAT and CDR2 is FNYEAQ (reference sequence). V lost 0 bases to trimming and J lost 6 bases; unmatched junction nucleotides: 5. The CDR3 totals 15 residues. The CDR3 loop is CASSLARGPSNEQFF. The CDR3 DNA reads as TGTGCCAGCAGCTTAGCAAGGGGGCCGAGCAATGAGCAGTTCTTC.